Listed here are 32 T cell receptor beta chains from one sample, sequenced in a study of shared clonotypes between healthy human individuals. TCRdb keeps only in-frame clones here, not all; method: immunoSEQ multiplex PCR. The table records just under 350,000 clones, less than 75% of them present only once. The sequenced sample was memory CD4+ T cells sorted from blood. Regarding subset: CD45RA-negative fraction. These receptors all come from a man aged 25-45 years in good health.

The chain couples TRBV7-6 to TRBJ2-7, with TRBD1 as a possible D gene (5 bases). Trimming removed 1 base at V and 5 bases at J, with 12 bases between. The CDR3 runs to 14 residues. Per the germline V gene, CDR1 is SGHVS and CDR2 is FNYEAQ. CDR3 in amino acids: CASSLEGRAHEQYF. Written as DNA, the CDR3 is TGTGCCAGCAGCTTAGAGGGCAGGGCCCACGAGCAGTACTTC.

Judged by abundance, this clone is medium-sized. The rearrangement uses TRBV6-1 and TRBJ2-7; D uncertain. With 7 bases removed from V and 0 bases from J, the gap between germline ends came to 13 bases. The CDR3 has 14 residues. Germline lookup yields CDR1 MNHNS and CDR2 SASEGT. The CDR3 spells CASNTATSSYEQYF. As DNA, the CDR3 is TGTGCCAGCAATACAGCGACGAGCTCCTACGAGCAGTACTTC.

The rearrangement uses TRBV5-6 and TRBJ1-2; D is perhaps TRBD1 (6 bases). With 7 bases removed from V and 2 bases from J, the gap between germline ends came to 18 bases. The germline CDR1 and CDR2 sequences are SGHDT and YYEEEE. CDR3 length: 15 amino acids. The CDR3 protein is CASRHRERLNYGYTF. CDR3 coding DNA: TGTGCCAGCCGCCACAGGGAGAGGTTAAACTATGGCTACACCTTC.

There are a few counts of this clone. The rearrangement joins TRBV7-2 to TRBJ1-2; 9 bases agree with TRBD1. The V and J ends lost 1 base and 8 bases, in that order; junction bases with no gene match: 11. Looked up from germline, CDR1 is SGHTA and CDR2 is FQGNSA. The CDR3 contains 16 residues. This chain's CDR3 is CASSLGAGTGTDGYTF. CDR3 in DNA: TGTGCCAGCAGCTTAGGCGCGGGGACAGGGACCGACGGCTACACCTTC.

The table lists this clone with a count of one. V usage is TRBV27 and J usage is TRBJ2-5, with a tentative D call TRBD1 (7 bases). This CDR3 has 15 amino acids. V was clipped by 5 bases and J by 3 bases, with 16 bases between them. Per germline, CDR1 MNHEY and CDR2 SMNVEV (reference sequence). CDR3 loop: CASSPGGRSEETQYF. The CDR3, as DNA: TGTGCCAGCAGTCCAGGGGGGAGAAGCGAAGAGACCCAGTACTTC.

This clone was recorded once. This sequence joins TRBV21-1 and TRBJ1-5. TRBV21-1 is recorded as a pseudogene. CDR3 size: 15 residues. CDR3 in amino acids: CASSKARGSNQPQHF. CDR3 bases: TGTGCCAGCAGCAAAGCGCGTGGGAGCAATCAGCCCCAGCATTTT.

The chain couples TRBV30 to TRBJ1-5; D gene ambiguous. The length of the CDR3 is 13 residues. Trimming took off 1 base at V and 3 bases at J, with 7 bases between the two ends. Looked up from germline, CDR1 is GTSNPN and CDR2 is SVGIG (reference sequence). The CDR3 DNA reads as TGTGCCTGGAGTGAAGGGCACAATCAGCCCCAGCATTTT. Residues: CAWSEGHNQPQHF. Drawing the rest from reference TRBV30 and TRBJ1-5, the complete variable domain is SQTIHQWPATLVQPVGSPLSLECTVEGTSNPNLYWYRQAAGRGLQLLFYSVGIGQISSEVPQNLSASRPQDRQFILSSKKLLLSDSGFYLCAWSEGHNQPQHFGDGTRLSIL.

The chain couples TRBV6-1 to TRBJ2-3; tentatively, D is TRBD1 (6 bases). In germline, CDR1 is MNHNS, CDR2 SASEGT. Trimming cost V 2 bases and J 0 bases, with 9 bases left between them. The CDR3 is 15 amino acids. The CDR3 is CASSERDISTDTQYF. Here the CDR3 DNA reads TGTGCCAGCAGTGAAAGGGACATAAGCACAGATACGCAGTATTTT.

The rearrangement joins TRBV19 to TRBJ2-3, with D possibly matching TRBD1 (5 bases). The CDR3 consists of 15 residues. Deletions cut 3 bases from V and 6 bases from J, with 16 bases between. Per the germline V gene, CDR1 is LNHDA and CDR2 is SQIVND (reference sequence). The CDR3 loop reads CASSISRVGADTQYF. CDR3 DNA: TGTGCCAGTAGTATTTCTCGGGTTGGGGCGGATACGCAGTATTTT.

This clone has more than one count but fewer than ten. The chain joins TRBV6-1 to TRBJ2-7; maybe TRBD2 (5 bases). The germline V and J ends were trimmed by 7 bases and 7 bases, with 17 bases remaining between them. The CDR3 is 13 amino acids. Germline assignment: CDR1 MNHNS and CDR2 SASEGT. In DNA, the CDR3 is TGTGCCAGCAATGTCGAGGGCAGAGGGGAGCAGTACTTC. Protein sequence: CASNVEGRGEQYF.

The V call is TRBV11-2, the J call TRBJ2-5, with D maybe TRBD2 (6 bases). Germline V gene sequence: CDR1 SGHAT, CDR2 FQNNGV. V lost 1 base and J 5 bases, leaving 23 bases between the germline ends. This CDR3 spans 18 amino acids. CDR3 sequence reads: CASSLGGERRAVRETQYF. As DNA, the CDR3 is TGTGCCAGCAGCTTAGGGGGCGAACGGAGGGCCGTGCGGGAGACCCAGTACTTC.

V is TRBV25-1 and J is TRBJ2-5; TRBD1 matches at 11 bases. Germline CDR1 and CDR2: MGHDK and SYGVNS. With V trimmed by 8 bases and J by 4 bases, 6 bases remained unmatched. This CDR3 is 14 amino acids long. CDR3 region: CASGRDRGGETQYF. CDR3 bases: TGTGCCAGCGGAAGGGACAGGGGGGGAGAGACCCAGTACTTC.

Concerning this clone itself: This sample also contains other DNA sequences that code for the same CDR3. The chain uses TRBV7-3 and TRBJ2-6; no firm D call. Trimming pared 6 bases from V and 0 bases from J, leaving 9 bases between. Germline CDR1 reads SGHTA; CDR2 reads FQGTGA. The CDR3 runs to 15 residues. The CDR3 here is CASSPGGSGANVLTF. DNA for the CDR3: TGTGCCAGCAGTCCAGGTGGCTCTGGGGCCAACGTCCTGACTTTC.

The CDR3: CASSLMTGGGSPLHF. The CDR3 nucleotides are TGTGCCAGCAGCCTAATGACAGGGGGTGGATCACCCCTCCACTTT. The chain couples TRBV11-2 to TRBJ1-6; 9 positions agree with TRBD1. The germline CDR1 and CDR2 sequences are SGHAT and FQNNGV. V trimming: 5 bases; J trimming: 10 bases; junction bases outside the gene matches: 9. This CDR3 is 15 amino acids long. The entire variable domain, with the rest obtained from reference TRBV11-2 and TRBJ1-6, is as follows: EAGVAQSPRYKIIEKRQSVAFWCNPISGHATLYWYQQILGQGPKLLIQFQNNGVVDDSQLPKDRFSAERLKGVDSTLKIQPAKLEDSAVYLCASSLMTGGGSPLHFGNGTRLTVT.

The chain uses TRBV28 and TRBJ2-1; 12 positions agree with TRBD1. Germline V lookup: CDR1 MDHEN, CDR2 SYDVKM. V gave up 4 bases and J gave up 1 base; unmatched junction bases: 11. This CDR3 is 19 amino acids long. The CDR3 here is CASSSYPGQGARSYNEQFF. Written as DNA, the CDR3 is TGTGCCAGCAGTTCATACCCGGGACAGGGGGCGAGATCCTACAATGAGCAGTTCTTC.

The J gene is TRBJ2-7, the V gene TRBV2, with D unresolved. The germline gives CDR1 SNHLY, CDR2 FYNNEI. V was clipped by 10 bases and J by 5 bases, with 12 bases between them. CDR3 size: 11 residues. Here the CDR3 DNA reads TGTGCCAACTTCGTAGGAGACGAGCAGTACTTC. This gives the protein CANFVGDEQYF.

V usage is TRBV7-2 and J usage is TRBJ2-3; TRBD2 matches 10 bases. The CDR3 runs 16 residues. Germline trimming cut 1 base from V and 4 bases from J; bases unmatched to any gene: 5. Germline V gene lookup returns CDR1 SGHTA and CDR2 FQGNSA. The CDR3 region is CASSLVSSGSSDTQYF. The CDR3 coding sequence is TGTGCCAGCAGCTTAGTTTCTAGCGGGAGCTCAGATACGCAGTATTTT.

The CDR3 DNA sequence: TGTGCCAGCAGCTACGCTGAGGGGGCTAACTATGGCTACACCTTC. As protein: CASSYAEGANYGYTF. The genes are TRBV7-9 and TRBJ1-2, with a weak D call TRBD1 (6 bases). Germline loops: CDR1 SEHNR, CDR2 FQNEAQ (reference sequence). The CDR3 runs 15 residues. V was pared by 4 bases and J by 0 bases, with 12 bases between.

This chain uses TRBV9 with TRBJ2-2, with TRBD2 as a possible D gene (6 bases). CDR1 is SGDLS, CDR2 YYNGEE, per germline. This CDR3 region has 15 residues. V gave up 2 bases and J gave up 4 bases, with 12 bases separating them. CDR3 amino acids: CASSVGDFGTGELFF. CDR3 nucleotides: TGTGCCAGCAGCGTTGGGGACTTTGGCACCGGGGAGCTGTTTTTT. Together with reference TRBV9 and TRBJ2-2, the CDR3 gives the full variable domain: DSGVTQTPKHLITATGQRVTLRCSPRSGDLSVYWYQQSLDQGLQFLIQYYNGEERAKGNILERFSAQQFPDLHSELNLSSLELGDSALYFCASSVGDFGTGELFFGEGSRLTVL.

This rearrangement joins TRBV5-1 to TRBJ2-1; D perhaps matches TRBD2 (5 bases). The germline V gene encodes CDR1 SGHRS and CDR2 YFSETQ. CDR3 length: 14 residues. Trimming removed 0 bases from V and 1 base from J, with 5 bases in between. The CDR3 sequence is CASSLGLSYNEQFF. The CDR3, as DNA: TGCGCCAGCAGCTTGGGACTATCCTACAATGAGCAGTTCTTC.

CDR3 bases: TGTGCCAGCAGCTTGGCCCCACACGTAGAAAACATTCAGTACTTC. This gives the protein CASSLAPHVENIQYF. This sequence joins TRBV5-4 and TRBJ2-4; D is unresolved. The CDR3 loop spans 15 amino acids. CDR1 and CDR2 (germline): SGHNT, YYREEE (reference sequence). V was clipped by 0 bases and J by 5 bases, with 12 bases between them.

The chain carries TRBV9 and TRBJ2-3; 11 bases map to TRBD2. Per germline, CDR1 SGDLS and CDR2 YYNGEE. V dropped 4 bases and J dropped 6; count of bases not matched to a gene: 7. CDR3 length equals 15 residues. The DNA of the CDR3 is TGTGCCAGCAGCCCGGATAGCGGGAGGGGGGATACGCAGTATTTT. This gives the protein CASSPDSGRGDTQYF.

Notes on this clone: The sample has other DNA sequences that encode this CDR3 too. The rearrangement uses TRBV29-1 and TRBJ2-7; 9 bases align to TRBD1. The CDR3 contains 13 residues. V lost 1 base, J lost 3 bases, and 1 base stayed unmatched. Per the germline V gene, CDR1 is SQVTM and CDR2 is ANQGSEA. The CDR3 DNA reads TGCAGCGTTGAAGGACAGGGGGTCTACGAGCAGTACTTC. This translates into CSVEGQGVYEQYF.

This chain connects TRBV9 to TRBJ2-7, with D unclear. V dropped 0 bases and J dropped 0 bases, with 10 bases sitting between them. The CDR3 length is 15 residues. In germline, CDR1 is SGDLS, CDR2 YYNGEE. The DNA for the CDR3 is TGTGCCAGCAGCGTAGCTCCGGAGAGCTCCTACGAGCAGTACTTC. Its protein is CASSVAPESSYEQYF.

The rearrangement uses TRBV25-1 and TRBJ1-4; TRBD1 is a possible D gene (6 bases). CDR1 and CDR2 from the germline V gene are MGHDK and SYGVNS. Deletions cut 2 bases from V and 6 bases from J, with 13 bases between. The CDR3 extends over 15 amino acids. In DNA form, the CDR3 reads TGTGCCAGCAGTGAAGATGGGGGCACCGATGAAAAACTGTTTTTT. Encoded protein: CASSEDGGTDEKLFF.

The chain employs TRBV19 and TRBJ1-5; D possibly corresponds to TRBD1 (5 bases). The CDR3 consists of 14 residues. Germline-derived CDR1 and CDR2 are LNHDA and SQIVND (reference sequence). The V and J ends lost 3 bases and 3 bases respectively, with 9 bases between them. CDR3: CASSILGTNQPQHF. The CDR3 DNA follows: TGTGCCAGTAGTATTTTGGGGACCAATCAGCCCCAGCATTTT.

This chain joins TRBV4-1 and TRBJ2-1; 10 nucleotides line up with TRBD2. Germline CDR1 and CDR2: MGHRA and YSYEKL. The CDR3 loop spans 15 amino acids. V dropped 1 base and J dropped 6; count of bases not matched to a gene: 3. The CDR3 loop is CASSQGLAGGNEQFF. CDR3 in DNA: TGCGCCAGCAGCCAAGGACTAGCGGGTGGCAATGAGCAGTTCTTC.

This chain uses TRBV19 with TRBJ2-7, with 11 bases fitting TRBD2. Germline V gene data show CDR1 as LNHDA and CDR2 as SQIVND (reference sequence). With V trimmed by 1 base and J by 4 bases, 3 bases remained unmatched. This CDR3 has 15 residues. The CDR3 nucleotides are TGTGCCAGTAGTATAGCTAGCGGGAGGACGTACGAGCAGTACTTC. Encoded protein: CASSIASGRTYEQYF.

The chain recombines TRBV2 with TRBJ2-2; 9 bases fit TRBD1. Germline trimming cut 4 bases from V and 1 base from J; bases unmatched to any gene: 13. CDR3 length: 19 amino acids. Germline V lookup: CDR1 SNHLY, CDR2 FYNNEI. CDR3 protein: CASSAQGARPGQNTGELFF. The CDR3 nucleotides read TGTGCCAGCAGTGCACAGGGGGCGCGACCCGGCCAGAACACCGGGGAGCTGTTTTTT.

The chain uses TRBV19 and TRBJ2-2; D assignment may be TRBD1 or TRBD2 (5 bases each). Germline V gene sequence: CDR1 LNHDA, CDR2 SQIVND (reference sequence). The CDR3 length is 15 residues. The V end was cut by 3 bases, the J end by 8 bases, with 16 bases between. CDR3 sequence: CASSIFGALGGELFF. The CDR3 DNA reads TGTGCCAGTAGTATTTTCGGGGCCCTAGGGGGGGAGCTGTTTTTT.

This clone was detected once. The chain links TRBV5-4 to TRBJ2-3; TRBD2 is a possible D gene (5 bases). The V gene lost 3 bases and the J gene lost 0 bases, with 8 bases spanning the gap. CDR3 length: 14 amino acids. CDR1 SGHNT and CDR2 YYREEE come from the germline V gene (reference sequence). CDR3 protein: CASSSRTSTDTQYF. The CDR3 nucleotides read TGTGCCAGCAGCTCTCGGACTAGCACAGATACGCAGTATTTT.

This clone was seen only once. V gene TRBV4-1 combines with J gene TRBJ2-3; unclear D gene. The CDR3 loop spans 16 amino acids. The germline gives CDR1 MGHRA, CDR2 YSYEKL. V gave up 0 bases and J gave up 0 bases, with 10 bases separating them. DNA for the CDR3: TGCGCCAGCAGCCAAGAGTGGGCGGCTAGCACAGATACGCAGTATTTT. Amino acids: CASSQEWAASTDTQYF.